A selection of T cell receptor beta chains follows, all from one sample in a study of blood T cell repertoires in COVID-19. Produced via immunoSEQ multiplex PCR; TCRdb's table is partial and in-frame only. The sample consists of about 42,000 clones, around 76% of them appearing once. Sequenced sample: peripheral blood. The receptors originated from a man between 65 and 85 years old with active or convalescent COVID-19. The CDR3 runs from the conserved cysteine through the conserved F or W. The D gene is left open where the match is weak. Expanded clones are given a class, and other clones once, few, many or no size at all.

v_gene: TRBV9
d_gene: TRBD1
abundance: .
j_gene: TRBJ2-3
CDR3nt: TGTGCCAGCAGCGAGGGGGACAGGCACAGGGATACGCAGTATTTT
CDR3aa: CASSEGDRHRDTQYF

v_gene: TRBV5-1
d_gene: TRBD1
abundance: .
j_gene: TRBJ1-2
CDR3nt: TGCGCCAGCAGCTTAAGACAGGGACGTAACTATGGCTACACCTTC
CDR3aa: CASSLRQGRNYGYTF

v_gene: TRBV28
d_gene: .
abundance: few
j_gene: TRBJ2-5
CDR3nt: TGTGCCAGCAGTTCGTTGGGAGATCAAGAGACCCAGTACTTC
CDR3aa: CASSSLGDQETQYF

v_gene: TRBV30
d_gene: .
abundance: once
j_gene: TRBJ1-6
CDR3nt: TGTGCCTGTGGAGGGAGGGTTGGCTCACCCCTCCACTTT
CDR3aa: CACGGRVGSPLHF

v_gene: TRBV27
d_gene: TRBD2
abundance: once
j_gene: TRBJ2-1
CDR3nt: TGTGCCAGCAGTCGGATTCTAGCGGGGAACTCCTACAATGAGCAGTTCTTC
CDR3aa: CASSRILAGNSYNEQFF

v_gene: TRBV13
d_gene: .
abundance: .
j_gene: TRBJ2-1
CDR3nt: TGTGCCAGCAGCTTCGGGCGGACTTACAATGAGCAGTTCTTC
CDR3aa: CASSFGRTYNEQFF

v_gene: TRBV5-1
d_gene: .
abundance: .
j_gene: TRBJ2-5
CDR3nt: TGCGCCAGCAGCTTGGTTTCTGAAGAGACCCAGTACTTC
CDR3aa: CASSLVSEETQYF

v_gene: TRBV25-1
d_gene: .
abundance: .
j_gene: TRBJ2-1
CDR3nt: TGTGCCAGCAGTGACACAGGCTCCTACAATGAGCAGTTCTTC
CDR3aa: CASSDTGSYNEQFF

v_gene: TRBV28
d_gene: .
abundance: .
j_gene: TRBJ1-1
CDR3nt: TGTGCCAGCAGTTTTGGGGCTACGAACACTGAAGCTTTCTTT
CDR3aa: CASSFGATNTEAFF

v_gene: TRBV19
d_gene: TRBD1
abundance: .
j_gene: TRBJ1-5
CDR3nt: TGTGCCAGTAGTGGACAGGGTGGCAATCAGCCCCAGCATTTT
CDR3aa: CASSGQGGNQPQHF

v_gene: TRBV10-3
d_gene: .
abundance: .
j_gene: TRBJ2-5
CDR3nt: TGTGCCACTGGGGGGAACGCCAAGGGGGAGACCCAGTACTTC
CDR3aa: CATGGNAKGETQYF

v_gene: TRBV18
d_gene: .
abundance: .
j_gene: TRBJ2-1
CDR3nt: TGTGCCAGCTCACCAACTACAGGTTCTTACAATGAGCAGTTCTTC
CDR3aa: CASSPTTGSYNEQFF

v_gene: TRBV10-3
d_gene: TRBD2
abundance: once
j_gene: TRBJ2-2
CDR3nt: TGTGCCATCAGGGAAGCGGGGGCTAGAACCGGGGAGCTGTTTTTT
CDR3aa: CAIREAGARTGELFF

v_gene: TRBV3-1/TRBV3-2
d_gene: .
abundance: .
j_gene: TRBJ1-1
CDR3nt: TGTGCCAGCAGCCAGGGTAGGGGCTGGGGCACTGAAGCTTTCTTT
CDR3aa: CASSQGRGWGTEAFF

v_gene: TRBV6-5
d_gene: .
abundance: few
j_gene: TRBJ1-5
CDR3nt: TGTGCCAGCAACGACGGGGGACAGCCCCAGCATTTT
CDR3aa: CASNDGGQPQHF

v_gene: TRBV11-2
d_gene: .
abundance: .
j_gene: TRBJ1-2
CDR3nt: TGTGCCAGCAGCTTCAATCATGACTATGGCTACACCTTC
CDR3aa: CASSFNHDYGYTF

v_gene: TRBV19
d_gene: TRBD2
abundance: .
j_gene: TRBJ2-1
CDR3nt: TGTGCCAGTACCCACCCCGGGGGGGCCTTTGAGCAGTTCTTC
CDR3aa: CASTHPGGAFEQFF

v_gene: TRBV6-4
d_gene: .
abundance: .
j_gene: TRBJ2-3
CDR3nt: TGTGCCAGCAGCGCTCAAGGGGGAGATACGCAGTATTTT
CDR3aa: CASSAQGGDTQYF

v_gene: TRBV19
d_gene: TRBD1
abundance: .
j_gene: TRBJ2-1
CDR3nt: TGTGCCACTATAAAAGAGGACAGGCTGTTCTTC
CDR3aa: CATIKEDRLFF

v_gene: TRBV27
d_gene: .
abundance: .
j_gene: TRBJ1-1
CDR3nt: TGTGCCAGCACCTACGTTGGGGGGGACACTGAAGCTTTCTTT
CDR3aa: CASTYVGGDTEAFF

v_gene: TRBV11-3
d_gene: .
abundance: .
j_gene: TRBJ2-5
CDR3nt: TGTGCCAGCAAGGACAGTGGGGAGACCCAGTACTTC
CDR3aa: CASKDSGETQYF

v_gene: TRBV30
d_gene: .
abundance: .
j_gene: TRBJ1-3
CDR3nt: TGTGCCTGGAGTTGGACAGCTGGAAACACCATATATTTT
CDR3aa: CAWSWTAGNTIYF

v_gene: TRBV5-5
d_gene: .
abundance: .
j_gene: TRBJ1-1
CDR3nt: TGTGCCAGCAGCCAAGCACCGGGACAAGAAGCTTTCTTT
CDR3aa: CASSQAPGQEAFF

v_gene: TRBV19
d_gene: TRBD1
abundance: once
j_gene: TRBJ2-1
CDR3nt: TGTGCCAGTAGTATTTTCCCGGGACAGGAAGGAAGGGAGCAGTTCTTC
CDR3aa: CASSIFPGQEGREQFF

v_gene: TRBV28
d_gene: .
abundance: .
j_gene: TRBJ2-3
CDR3nt: TGTGCCAGCAGTTTACTTCAGGGGCATATTGATACGCAGTATTTT
CDR3aa: CASSLLQGHIDTQYF

v_gene: TRBV5-1
d_gene: .
abundance: .
j_gene: TRBJ1-2
CDR3nt: TGCGCCAGCAGCTCCCCGGGTGGCTACACCTTC
CDR3aa: CASSSPGGYTF

v_gene: TRBV19
d_gene: .
abundance: .
j_gene: TRBJ2-2
CDR3nt: TGTGCCAGTAGTATCCCTCGAGGAGGGGCCGGGGAGCTGTTTTTT
CDR3aa: CASSIPRGGAGELFF

v_gene: TRBV19
d_gene: TRBD1
abundance: .
j_gene: TRBJ2-2
CDR3nt: TGTGCCAGTAGTATCCGGGACAGGGGGACCGGGGAGCTGTTTTTT
CDR3aa: CASSIRDRGTGELFF

v_gene: TRBV5-1
d_gene: TRBD1
abundance: .
j_gene: TRBJ2-7
CDR3nt: TGCGCCAGCAGGCCCATGGGGACAGTCTACGAGCAGTACTTC
CDR3aa: CASRPMGTVYEQYF

v_gene: TRBV7-2
d_gene: .
abundance: once
j_gene: TRBJ2-7
CDR3nt: TGTGCCAGCAGCTTAAGGGGGCAGGGGGGCAACTACGAGCAGTACTTC
CDR3aa: CASSLRGQGGNYEQYF

v_gene: TRBV2
d_gene: .
abundance: .
j_gene: TRBJ1-1
CDR3nt: TGTGCCAGCAGTGACAGGGCTGTTGAAGCTTTCTTT
CDR3aa: CASSDRAVEAFF

v_gene: TRBV5-1
d_gene: .
abundance: .
j_gene: TRBJ2-3
CDR3nt: TGCGCCAGCAGCTTGGCCGGGACATCTAGCACAGATACGCAGTATTTT
CDR3aa: CASSLAGTSSTDTQYF

v_gene: TRBV3-1/TRBV3-2
d_gene: TRBD1
abundance: .
j_gene: TRBJ1-4
CDR3nt: TGTGCCAGCAGCCTAACACGGACAGGGGGTGTTGAAAAACTGTTTTTT
CDR3aa: CASSLTRTGGVEKLFF